This is a list of T cell receptor beta chains from one sample in a study of beta chain features in type 1 diabetes. The protocol was immunoSEQ multiplex PCR, while the TCRdb copy is restricted to in-frame clones and leaves out a portion. The data show 120,000 or so clones, roughly a sixth seen once. The sample taken for sequencing was central memory CD4+ T cells from blood. The receptors stem from a man in his late teens or twenties with type 1 diabetes. CDR3s include the opening cysteine and the closing phenylalanine or tryptophan. The D gene is left open where the match is weak. Expanded clones get a size class; other rows say once, few or many, or leave the size out.

V gene	D gene	clone size	J gene	CDR3 DNA	CDR3 protein
TRBV7-2	TRBD1	few	TRBJ2-1	TGTGCCAGCAGCCTACAGGGGGCATACAATGAGCAGTTCTTC	CASSLQGAYNEQFF
TRBV7-2	NA	NA	TRBJ2-4	TGTGCCAGCAGCCCCGAACGGAGTGGTGAAAACATTCAGTACTTC	CASSPERSGENIQYF
TRBV4-3	TRBD1	NA	TRBJ1-1	TGCGCCAGCAGCCAACATACAGGGGGCTGGGGTATGGACACTGAAGCTTTCTTT	CASSQHTGGWGMDTEAFF
TRBV4-2	NA	few	TRBJ2-7	TGTGCCAGCAGCCAAGACAACTACGAGCAGTACTTC	CASSQDNYEQYF
TRBV30	NA	NA	TRBJ2-3	TGTGCCTGGAGCGGGGGACGCACAGATACGCAGTATTTT	CAWSGGRTDTQYF
TRBV4-2	TRBD2	many	TRBJ2-1	TGTGCCAGCAGCCAACCACAGGGACTAGCGTCCGATGAGCAGTTCTTC	CASSQPQGLASDEQFF
TRBV6-5	NA	few	TRBJ2-1	TGTGCCAGCAGTCACTATAACAATGAGCAGTTCTTC	CASSHYNNEQFF
TRBV2	NA	NA	TRBJ1-2	TGTGCCAGCAGTGAAAGGCCAGGAGGTTATCGCTACACCTTC	CASSERPGGYRYTF
TRBV30	NA	NA	TRBJ2-7	TGTGCCTGGAGTGTACTAATATCGGGGACGCAGTACTTC	CAWSVLISGTQYF
TRBV11-2	TRBD2	NA	TRBJ2-4	TGTGCCAGCAGCTCCGGGGGACTAGCGGGAGGGTCTAAAAACATTCAGTACTTC	CASSSGGLAGGSKNIQYF
TRBV30	NA	few	TRBJ1-2	TGTGCCTGGACAGGGGAGTCTAACTATGGCTACACCTTC	CAWTGESNYGYTF
TRBV5-1	TRBD2	few	TRBJ2-7	TGCGCCAGCAGAGATCTAGCGGACTCCTACGAGCAGTACTTC	CASRDLADSYEQYF
TRBV7-9	NA	NA	TRBJ1-1	TGTGCCAGCAGCTTATTCCAGGGGAACACTGAAGCTTTCTTT	CASSLFQGNTEAFF
TRBV30	NA	NA	TRBJ2-3	TGTGCCTGGAGCCTACGGGGGGCTTACGCGATAAGCACAGATACGCAGTATTTT	CAWSLRGAYAISTDTQYF
TRBV7-6	NA	few	TRBJ2-1	TGTGCCAGCAGCCCACCGCGGGGAGGTGAGCAGTTCTTC	CASSPPRGGEQFF
TRBV4-1	NA	NA	TRBJ2-7	TGCGCCAGCAGCCAAGCTCTAACAAGAGGTGGCTACGAGCAGTACTTC	CASSQALTRGGYEQYF
TRBV9	NA	few	TRBJ2-3	TGTGCCAGCAGTGGGCTGGACGGGAGCACAGATACGCAGTATTTT	CASSGLDGSTDTQYF
TRBV11-2	TRBD1	NA	TRBJ2-5	TGTGCCAGCAGCCCCCGGACAGGAACCACAGAAGAGACCCAGTACTTC	CASSPRTGTTEETQYF
TRBV14	TRBD1	NA	TRBJ1-2	TGTGCCAGCAGCCAAGCGTCAACAGGGGGTTATGGCTACACCTTC	CASSQASTGGYGYTF
TRBV6-1	NA	NA	TRBJ2-5	TGTGCCAGCAGTGAAGCAGGGACGGGGAGAGGGGTTAAAGAGACCCAGTACTTC	CASSEAGTGRGVKETQYF
TRBV7-3	NA	few	TRBJ2-1	TGTGCCAGCGGCTGGACTCTCACGCACAATGAGCAGTTCTTC	CASGWTLTHNEQFF
TRBV28	NA	NA	TRBJ2-7	TGTGCCAGCACCTACAGACGGGAGCAGGGCGGTTTCGAGCAGTACTTC	CASTYRREQGGFEQYF
TRBV29-1	NA	NA	TRBJ1-3	TGCAGCGTTGTGGGCCGCGGCTCTGGAAACACCATATATTTT	CSVVGRGSGNTIYF
TRBV6-1	TRBD1	NA	TRBJ2-7	TGTGCCAGCAGTTTGGACAGGACAGCCTACGAGCAGTACTTC	CASSLDRTAYEQYF